The rows below give T cell receptor beta chains drawn from one sample of a study of T cell changes during pregnancy in multiple sclerosis. The table came from immunoSEQ multiplex PCR; TCRdb's copy has only in-frame clones and leaves some out. Of some 89,000 clones detected, about 95% appear once; the ten largest clones hold 2% to 3%. The sample in question was peripheral blood, obtained in the third trimester of pregnancy. These receptors all stem from a female donor with multiple sclerosis, enrolled in a pregnancy study. The CDR3 runs from the conserved cysteine through the conserved F or W.

>TRBJ2-3|TRBV9
CASSPPVSSGGADTQYF
>TRBJ1-2|TRBV18
CASSPPEDGTHTF
>TRBJ1-1|TRBV5-5
CASSLGGGTEAFF
>TRBJ1-1|TRBV27
CASREQGNNKAFF
>TRBJ1-5|TRBV19
CASSMAGQLNQPQHF
>TRBJ2-7|TRBV11-2
CASTGDRVTYEQYF
>TRBJ1-2|TRBV9
CASSVRQGSPGYTF
>TRBJ1-1|TRBV7-9
CASSLGLTGEAFF
>TRBJ2-7|TRBV29-1
CSVRQGREQYF
>TRBJ2-7|TRBV7-3
CASSPGTSGGDPYEQYF
>TRBJ1-2|TRBV10-3
CAINDPGQVALGNGYTF
>TRBJ2-7|TRBV7-2
CASRGGGAGYEQYF